The following is a T cell receptor (beta chain) sequence with its context. Its cognate antigen is unknown. Use of 60 Vbeta and 13 Jbeta primers characterized the PCR. Assay used: immunoSEQ multiplex PCR; TCRdb lists only in-frame clones, some missing. The table includes 150,000 to 190,000 clones, more than 75% detected once. The length of the CDR3 is 14 residues. Germline lookup yields CDR1 MNHEY and CDR2 SVGAGI. J gave up 6 bases and V 5 bases, and 5 bases lay outside the gene matches. These data come from a study of cytomegalovirus exposure and HLA in healthy donors. General study findings and limits: Sequencing probably produced one cluster of sequence variants that were highly shared. TCR beta V- and J-gene trimming, according to a later analysis, was linked to a missense DCLRE1C variant.

Sequenced material: PBMCs. V gene TRBV6-5 combines with J gene TRBJ1-2; 11 bases match TRBD1. The receptor was isolated from a woman aged 18-30 years in good health and CMV-seronegative. CDR3 nucleotides: TGTGCCAGCAGTGGTGGACAGGGGGCTGATGGCTACACCTTC. Its protein is CASSGGQGADGYTF.